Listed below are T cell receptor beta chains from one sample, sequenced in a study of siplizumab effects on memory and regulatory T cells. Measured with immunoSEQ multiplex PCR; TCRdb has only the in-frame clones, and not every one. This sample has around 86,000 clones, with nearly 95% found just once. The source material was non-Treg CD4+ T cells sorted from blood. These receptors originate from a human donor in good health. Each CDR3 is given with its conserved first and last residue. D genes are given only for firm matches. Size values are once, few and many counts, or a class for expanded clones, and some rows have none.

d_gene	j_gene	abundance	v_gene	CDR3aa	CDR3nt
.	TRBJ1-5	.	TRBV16	CASSPPGGNQPQHF	TGTGCCAGCAGCCCCCCTGGAGGGAATCAGCCCCAGCATTTT
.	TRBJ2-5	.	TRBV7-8	CASSSPWGPRGETQYF	TGTGCCAGCAGCTCACCTTGGGGGCCCCGAGGGGAGACCCAGTACTTC
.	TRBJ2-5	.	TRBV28	CASRDLQETQYF	TGTGCCAGCCGGGACCTCCAAGAGACCCAGTACTTC
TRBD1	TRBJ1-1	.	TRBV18	CASTLNSGTGLSEAFF	TGTGCCAGTACCTTAAATTCTGGGACAGGGCTTTCTGAAGCTTTCTTT
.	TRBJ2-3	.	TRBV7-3	CASSIGGSTDTQYF	TGTGCCAGCAGTATAGGGGGAAGCACAGATACGCAGTATTTT
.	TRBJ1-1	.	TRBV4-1	CASAITGRNTEAFF	TGCGCCAGCGCTATCACAGGGAGGAACACTGAAGCTTTCTTT
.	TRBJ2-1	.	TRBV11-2	CASNPGVSSGQFF	TGTGCCAGCAACCCGGGGGTTTCCAGTGGGCAGTTCTTC
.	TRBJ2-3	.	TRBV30	CAWSVRAGRDTQYF	TGTGCCTGGAGTGTACGGGCGGGAAGAGATACGCAGTATTTT
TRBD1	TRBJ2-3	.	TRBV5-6	CASSLGQGADTQYF	TGTGCCAGCAGCCTGGGACAGGGGGCAGATACGCAGTATTTT
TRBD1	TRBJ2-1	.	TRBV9	CASSGTGGWNEQFF	TGTGCCAGCAGCGGTACAGGGGGCTGGAATGAGCAGTTCTTC
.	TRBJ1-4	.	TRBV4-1	CASSQRTATNEKLFF	TGCGCCAGCAGCCAGCGGACAGCAACTAATGAAAAACTGTTTTTT
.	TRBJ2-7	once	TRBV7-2	CASSLALGTYEQYF	TGTGCCAGCAGCTTGGCCCTGGGAACCTACGAGCAGTACTTC
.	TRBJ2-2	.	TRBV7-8	CASSLGRVANTGELFF	TGTGCCAGCAGCTTAGGGCGGGTCGCGAACACCGGGGAGCTGTTTTTT
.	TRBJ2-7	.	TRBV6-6	CASSYSGLSSYEQYF	TGTGCCAGCAGTTACTCGGGACTCAGCTCCTACGAGCAGTACTTC
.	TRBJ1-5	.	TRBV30	CAWSLGRSNQPQHF	TGTGCCTGGAGTCTGGGCAGGAGCAATCAGCCCCAGCATTTT
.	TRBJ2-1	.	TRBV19	CASSITGRGDEQFF	TGTGCCAGTAGTATAACGGGCAGGGGAGATGAGCAGTTCTTC
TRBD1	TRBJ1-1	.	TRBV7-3	CASSLWRTGGTDTEAFF	TGTGCCAGCAGCTTATGGAGGACAGGGGGCACTGACACTGAAGCTTTCTTT
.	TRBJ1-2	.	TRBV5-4	CASSLFGVRVGGYTF	TGTGCCAGCAGCTTGTTTGGCGTCAGGGTAGGGGGCTACACCTTC
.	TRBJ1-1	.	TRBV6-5	CASSPLSLVNTEAFF	TGTGCCAGCAGTCCCCTTAGTTTGGTGAACACTGAAGCTTTCTTT
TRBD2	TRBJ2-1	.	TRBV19	CASSTGGASGPYNEQFF	TGTGCCAGTAGTACTGGTGGGGCTAGCGGACCCTACAATGAGCAGTTCTTC
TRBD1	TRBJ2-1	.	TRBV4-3	CASSRDPGQGPNEQFF	TGCGCCAGCAGCCGGGATCCGGGACAGGGGCCGAATGAGCAGTTCTTC
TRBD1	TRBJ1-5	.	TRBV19	CASVRQGSRQPQHF	TGTGCCAGCGTCAGACAGGGCTCAAGGCAGCCCCAGCATTTT
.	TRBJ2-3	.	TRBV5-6	CASTWGRVRDTQYF	TGTGCCAGCACCTGGGGCAGGGTGCGAGATACGCAGTATTTT
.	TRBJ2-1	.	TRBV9	CASSSTWYNEQFF	TGTGCCAGCAGCTCGACATGGTACAATGAGCAGTTCTTC
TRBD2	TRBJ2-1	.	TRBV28	CAREPGLAGDNEQFF	TGTGCCAGAGAACCCGGACTAGCGGGAGACAATGAGCAGTTCTTC
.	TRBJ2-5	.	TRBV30	CAWSVMTGGETQYF	TGTGCCTGGAGTGTAATGACAGGAGGAGAGACCCAGTACTTC
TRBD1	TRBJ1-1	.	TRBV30	CAWSVHGTGNTEAFF	TGTGCCTGGAGTGTACACGGGACAGGAAACACTGAAGCTTTCTTT
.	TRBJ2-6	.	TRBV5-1	CASSSSSGANVLTF	TGCGCCAGCAGTTCAAGCTCTGGGGCCAACGTCCTGACTTTC
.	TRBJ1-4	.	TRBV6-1	CASSVSGPTNEKLFF	TGTGCCAGCAGTGTATCAGGCCCAACTAATGAAAAACTGTTTTTT
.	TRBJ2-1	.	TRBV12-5	CASGLYAGTYNEQFF	TGTGCTAGTGGTTTGTACGCGGGAACCTACAATGAGCAGTTCTTC
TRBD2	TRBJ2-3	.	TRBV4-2	CASSQDSGMDTQYF	TGTGCCAGCAGCCAAGATAGCGGGATGGATACGCAGTATTTT
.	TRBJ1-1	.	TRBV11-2	CASSLGGWDTEAFF	TGTGCCAGCAGCTTAGGAGGGTGGGACACTGAAGCTTTCTTT
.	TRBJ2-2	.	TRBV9	CASSADQDTGELFF	TGTGCCAGCAGCGCCGACCAGGACACCGGGGAGCTGTTTTTT
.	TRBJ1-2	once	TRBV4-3	CASAKKGNYGYTF	TGCGCCAGCGCCAAAAAGGGGAACTATGGCTACACCTTC
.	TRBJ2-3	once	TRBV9	CASSVGSLGTDTQYF	TGTGCCAGCAGCGTAGGATCCCTCGGCACAGATACGCAGTATTTT
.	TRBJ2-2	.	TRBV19	CASSRDRNTGELFF	TGTGCCAGTAGCCGAGACAGGAACACCGGGGAGCTGTTTTTT
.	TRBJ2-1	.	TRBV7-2	CASSLGYNEQFF	TGTGCCAGCAGCTTAGGCTACAATGAGCAGTTCTTC
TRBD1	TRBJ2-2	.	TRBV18	CASSPRTGMNTGELFF	TGTGCCAGCTCACCAAGGACAGGGATGAACACCGGGGAGCTGTTTTTT
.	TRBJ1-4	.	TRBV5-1	CASSLGTDGLGKLFF	TGCGCCAGCAGCTTGGGGACCGATGGCCTTGGAAAACTGTTTTTT
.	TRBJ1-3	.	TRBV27	CASSSLGSGNTIYF	TGTGCCAGCAGTTCCTTGGGGAGCGGAAACACCATATATTTT
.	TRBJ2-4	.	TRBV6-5	CASSYSNRGKNIQYF	TGTGCCAGCAGTTACTCGAATCGCGGGAAAAACATTCAGTACTTC
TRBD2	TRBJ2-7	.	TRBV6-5	CASSATSGSHEQYF	TGTGCCAGCAGTGCAACTAGCGGGAGCCACGAGCAGTACTTC
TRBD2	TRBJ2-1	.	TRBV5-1	CASSQPIAGAMSSYNEQFF	TGCGCCAGCAGCCAGCCCATAGCGGGGGCCATGAGCTCCTACAATGAGCAGTTCTTC
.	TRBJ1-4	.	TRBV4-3	CASSPRTAVGEKLFF	TGCGCCAGCAGCCCCCGGACAGCGGTAGGGGAAAAACTGTTTTTT
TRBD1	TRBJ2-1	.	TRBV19	CASSRRTGAFGDEQFF	TGTGCCAGTAGTAGGAGGACAGGGGCGTTTGGGGATGAGCAGTTCTTC
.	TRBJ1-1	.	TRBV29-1	CSVGLKVPNTEAFF	TGCAGCGTTGGATTGAAGGTTCCGAACACTGAAGCTTTCTTT
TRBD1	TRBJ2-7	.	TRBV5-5	CASSLWGTGNYEQYF	TGTGCCAGCAGCTTGTGGGGGACAGGAAACTACGAGCAGTACTTC
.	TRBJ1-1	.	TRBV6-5	CASATWETTEAFF	TGTGCCAGCGCGACTTGGGAGACCACTGAAGCTTTCTTT
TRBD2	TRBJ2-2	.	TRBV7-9	CASSSFGTTYTGELFF	TGTGCCAGCAGCTCCTTCGGGACTACCTACACCGGGGAGCTGTTTTTT
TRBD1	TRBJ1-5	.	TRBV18	CASSLTGVQPQHF	TGTGCCAGCTCACTGACAGGGGTTCAGCCCCAGCATTTT
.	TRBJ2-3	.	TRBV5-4	CASSLPTPGASTDTQYF	TGTGCCAGCAGCTTACCTACCCCGGGAGCTTCCACAGATACGCAGTATTTT
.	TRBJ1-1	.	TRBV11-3	CASSFRGGGGPGTEAFF	TGTGCCAGCAGTTTTAGAGGGGGGGGAGGTCCAGGCACTGAAGCTTTCTTT
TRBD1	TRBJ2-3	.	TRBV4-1	CASSLGQGTDTQYF	TGCGCCAGCAGCCTAGGACAGGGCACAGATACGCAGTATTTT
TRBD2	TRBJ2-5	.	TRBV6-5	CASSFGRAETQYF	TGTGCCAGCAGTTTTGGGAGGGCAGAGACCCAGTACTTC
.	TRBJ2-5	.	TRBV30	CAWRSEETQYF	TGTGCCTGGAGGAGTGAAGAGACCCAGTACTTC
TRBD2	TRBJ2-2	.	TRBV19	CASSALTSGGPNTGELFF	TGTGCCAGTAGTGCCCTCACTAGCGGGGGTCCGAACACCGGGGAGCTGTTTTTT
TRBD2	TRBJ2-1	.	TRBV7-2	CASSLLAGLAGNEQFF	TGTGCCAGCAGCTTATTAGCCGGACTAGCGGGAAATGAGCAGTTCTTC
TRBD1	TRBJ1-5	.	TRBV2	CASSRDRARWSQHF	TGTGCCAGCAGTCGAGACAGGGCCCGCTGGTCCCAGCATTTT
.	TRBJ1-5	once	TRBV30	CAWSVGRGSQPQHF	TGTGCCTGGAGTGTAGGCCGGGGGAGTCAGCCCCAGCATTTT
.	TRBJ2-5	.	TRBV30	CAWSVAGLETQYF	TGTGCCTGGAGTGTCGCAGGGCTGGAGACCCAGTACTTC